A selection of T cell receptor beta chains follows, all from one sample in a study of cytomegalovirus exposure and HLA in healthy donors. The assay was immunoSEQ multiplex PCR, and TCRdb's table has in-frame clones only and misses some. Altogether approximately 50,000 clones are present, over 70% being singletons, with the ten largest covering about 7.8%. Sequenced: PBMCs. All receptors derive from a young man in good health and CMV-seropositive. CDR3s include the opening cysteine and the closing phenylalanine or tryptophan. D genes are given only for firm matches. For some rows the clone size is stated as once, few or many, or as a class when expanded; others skip it.

clone size: -
J gene: TRBJ2-7
V gene: TRBV15
D gene: TRBD1
CDR3 protein: CATSSYRGRDEQYF
CDR3 DNA: TGTGCCACCAGCAGCTACAGGGGGCGCGACGAGCAGTACTTC

clone size: -
J gene: TRBJ1-5
V gene: TRBV30
D gene: -
CDR3 protein: CAWSSLQPNQPQHF
CDR3 DNA: TGTGCCTGGAGTAGTTTACAGCCCAATCAGCCCCAGCATTTT

clone size: -
J gene: TRBJ1-1
V gene: TRBV28
D gene: TRBD1
CDR3 protein: CASSSYRGPNTEAFF
CDR3 DNA: TGTGCCAGCAGTTCTTACAGGGGGCCGAACACTGAAGCTTTCTTT

clone size: -
J gene: TRBJ1-4
V gene: TRBV4-1
D gene: -
CDR3 protein: CASSQVSYEKLFF
CDR3 DNA: TGCGCCAGCAGCCAAGTGAGTTATGAAAAACTGTTTTTT

clone size: -
J gene: TRBJ1-5
V gene: TRBV28
D gene: -
CDR3 protein: CASSLGTRGFRQPQHF
CDR3 DNA: TGTGCCAGCAGTTTAGGGACCAGGGGCTTCAGGCAGCCCCAGCATTTT

clone size: -
J gene: TRBJ2-5
V gene: TRBV9
D gene: -
CDR3 protein: CASSVGGTSETQYF
CDR3 DNA: TGTGCCAGCAGCGTAGGAGGGACATCAGAGACCCAGTACTTC

clone size: -
J gene: TRBJ2-1
V gene: TRBV9
D gene: -
CDR3 protein: CASSYLPIAVKDNEQFF
CDR3 DNA: TGTGCCAGCAGCTACCTCCCCATAGCGGTAAAAGACAATGAGCAGTTCTTC

clone size: -
J gene: TRBJ1-2
V gene: TRBV6-5
D gene: -
CDR3 protein: CASRSGHYGYTF
CDR3 DNA: TGTGCCAGCAGGTCAGGTCACTATGGCTACACCTTC

clone size: -
J gene: TRBJ2-1
V gene: TRBV5-1
D gene: TRBD1
CDR3 protein: CASSSQGWEQFF
CDR3 DNA: TGCGCCAGCAGCTCACAGGGGTGGGAGCAGTTCTTC

clone size: -
J gene: TRBJ2-5
V gene: TRBV2
D gene: -
CDR3 protein: CASKPGLPQETQYF
CDR3 DNA: TGTGCCAGCAAACCGGGACTCCCACAAGAGACCCAGTACTTC

clone size: few
J gene: TRBJ1-1
V gene: TRBV6-6
D gene: -
CDR3 protein: CAGKQGWGTEAFF
CDR3 DNA: TGTGCCGGTAAACAGGGTTGGGGGACTGAAGCTTTCTTT

clone size: few
J gene: TRBJ1-1
V gene: TRBV5-4
D gene: -
CDR3 protein: CASSLGGRTTEAFF
CDR3 DNA: TGTGCCAGCAGCTTGGGGGGGCGCACCACTGAAGCTTTCTTT

clone size: -
J gene: TRBJ2-7
V gene: TRBV7-2
D gene: TRBD1
CDR3 protein: CASSYHRGSYEQYF
CDR3 DNA: TGTGCCAGCAGCTATCACAGGGGTTCCTACGAGCAGTACTTC

clone size: once
J gene: TRBJ2-1
V gene: TRBV2
D gene: TRBD1
CDR3 protein: CASLRGQGSYNEQFF
CDR3 DNA: TGTGCCAGCTTACGGGGACAGGGTTCCTACAATGAGCAGTTCTTC

clone size: -
J gene: TRBJ1-2
V gene: TRBV9
D gene: -
CDR3 protein: CASSALIQGLDYGYTF
CDR3 DNA: TGTGCCAGCAGCGCTCTAATACAGGGATTGGACTATGGCTACACCTTC

clone size: -
J gene: TRBJ2-3
V gene: TRBV19
D gene: TRBD1
CDR3 protein: CASTKGTVGADTQYF
CDR3 DNA: TGTGCCAGTACTAAGGGGACAGTCGGGGCAGATACGCAGTATTTT

clone size: -
J gene: TRBJ1-2
V gene: TRBV7-6
D gene: -
CDR3 protein: CASSLADSNYGYTF
CDR3 DNA: TGTGCCAGCAGCTTAGCCGACAGTAACTATGGCTACACCTTC

clone size: -
J gene: TRBJ2-7
V gene: TRBV14
D gene: -
CDR3 protein: CASSQDRGGARGYEQYF
CDR3 DNA: TGTGCCAGCAGCCAAGACCGAGGGGGGGCTAGGGGATACGAGCAGTACTTC

clone size: -
J gene: TRBJ1-1
V gene: TRBV5-6
D gene: -
CDR3 protein: CASSLPGGNTEAFF
CDR3 DNA: TGTGCCAGCAGCTTGCCGGGGGGGAACACTGAAGCTTTCTTT

clone size: -
J gene: TRBJ1-5
V gene: TRBV27
D gene: TRBD1
CDR3 protein: CASSPRDSSYASNQPQHF
CDR3 DNA: TGTGCCAGCAGTCCCCGGGACAGCAGCTACGCTAGCAATCAGCCCCAGCATTTT